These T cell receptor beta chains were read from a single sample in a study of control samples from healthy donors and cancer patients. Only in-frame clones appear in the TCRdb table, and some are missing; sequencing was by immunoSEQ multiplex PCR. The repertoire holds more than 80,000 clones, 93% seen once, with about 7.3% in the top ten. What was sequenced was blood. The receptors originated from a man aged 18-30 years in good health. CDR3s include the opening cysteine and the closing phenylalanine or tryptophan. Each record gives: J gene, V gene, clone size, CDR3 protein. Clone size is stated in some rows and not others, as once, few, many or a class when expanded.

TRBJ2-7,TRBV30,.,CAWSEDWAGDEQYF
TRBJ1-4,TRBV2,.,CASRGRTVNEKLFF
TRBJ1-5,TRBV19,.,CASSTRLRGNQPQHF
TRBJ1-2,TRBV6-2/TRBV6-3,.,CASSRTDRVDGYTF
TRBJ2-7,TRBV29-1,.,CSVLLSPPYEQYF
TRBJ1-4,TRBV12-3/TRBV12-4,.,CASSLADEKLFF
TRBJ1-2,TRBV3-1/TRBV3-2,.,CASSPLMAGDGYTF
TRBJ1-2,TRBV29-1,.,CSVIDRELRGYTF
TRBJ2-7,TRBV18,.,CASSPGTDSYEQYF
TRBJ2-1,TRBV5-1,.,CASSLSPEANYNEQFF
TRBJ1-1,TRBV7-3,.,CASSSRGQGETEAFF
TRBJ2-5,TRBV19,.,CASSKGAGGFQTQYF
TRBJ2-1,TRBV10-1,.,CASSPGAGGLSSYNEQFF
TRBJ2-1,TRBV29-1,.,CSVIHRASSYNEQFF
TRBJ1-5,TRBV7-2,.,CASGQGGLMPQHF
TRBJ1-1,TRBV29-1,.,CSVPYRGDTEAFF
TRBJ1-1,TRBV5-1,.,CASSLARASTTEAFF
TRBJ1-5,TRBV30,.,CAWSSTGTLQHF
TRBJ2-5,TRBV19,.,CASSRGRAWETQYF
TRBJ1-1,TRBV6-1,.,CASSESRVTEAFF
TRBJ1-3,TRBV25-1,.,CASSRTNSGNTIYF
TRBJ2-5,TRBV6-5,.,CASSLPPGLGETQYF
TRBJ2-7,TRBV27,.,CASGGVPYEQYF
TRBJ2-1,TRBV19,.,CASMRQAQEYNEQFF
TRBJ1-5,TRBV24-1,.,CATAQANQPQHF
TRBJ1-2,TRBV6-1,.,CASSGFGGQRRGYGYTF
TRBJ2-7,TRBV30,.,CAWGTGPYEQYF
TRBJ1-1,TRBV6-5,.,CASSYGLMNTEAFF
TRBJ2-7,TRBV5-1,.,CASRLGQPSYEQYF
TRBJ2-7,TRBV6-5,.,CASSVGLAGIYEQYF
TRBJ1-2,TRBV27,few,CASSFHRDAGYTF
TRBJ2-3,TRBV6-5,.,CASSLSPSWDTQYF
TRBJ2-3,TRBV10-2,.,CASRRLAGDNTDTQYF
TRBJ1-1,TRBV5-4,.,CASSQQGSGPSNLFAEAFF
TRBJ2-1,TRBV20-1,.,CSASMVAGASYNEQFF
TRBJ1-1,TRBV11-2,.,CASSSRPANTEAFF
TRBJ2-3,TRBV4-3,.,CASSQLTRTSTSTDTQYF
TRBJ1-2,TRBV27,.,CASSFKGHRRNYGYTF
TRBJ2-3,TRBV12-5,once,CASQRGVTDTQYF
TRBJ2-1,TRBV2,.,CASSREPYNEQFF
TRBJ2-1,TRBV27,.,CASSYKRGSYNEQFF
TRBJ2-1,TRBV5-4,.,CASSPEPTTHEQFF
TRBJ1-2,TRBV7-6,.,CASSAPGSALYGYTF
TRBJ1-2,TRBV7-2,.,CASSLPVGEEDLNYGYTF
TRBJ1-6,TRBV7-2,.,CASSPQHYNSPLHF
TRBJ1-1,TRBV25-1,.,CASSEGGTVNTEAFF
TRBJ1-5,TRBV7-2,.,CASSFDPRKPQHF
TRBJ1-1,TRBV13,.,CASSLLGRITELNTEAFF
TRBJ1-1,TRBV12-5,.,CASGLSSTTGLRNTEAFF
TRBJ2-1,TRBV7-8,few,CASSLREMDNEQFF
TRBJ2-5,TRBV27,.,CASSRGDSLQETQYF
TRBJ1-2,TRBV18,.,CASSPTDNYGYTF
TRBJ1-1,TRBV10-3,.,CAISGAETNTEAFF
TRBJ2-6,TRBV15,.,CATRGVGGANVLTF